This T cell receptor (beta chain) stems from a study of vaccination effects on CD4 cells after COVID-19. Trimming pared 0 bases from V and 4 bases from J, leaving 13 bases between. Germline loops: CDR1 LGHNA, CDR2 YNFKEQ. The CDR3 runs 16 residues. The authors isolated CD4+ T cells after 10 days of culture. Sometime from March through December 2020, the person acquired a SARS-CoV-2 infection that PCR confirmed. Each participant was administered two doses of either the BNT162b2 or the mRNA-1273 vaccine. In regard to this clone: Its antigen is currently unknown.

The table came from immunoSEQ multiplex PCR; TCRdb's copy has only in-frame clones and leaves some out. Of some 50,000 clones in the sample, under 85% were seen once. This clonotype originated in a human donor who had a prior SARS-CoV-2 infection. The source was CD4+ T cells from PBMCs cultured without peptide, collected after COVID-19 vaccination. V is TRBV4-2 and J is TRBJ1-3, with D maybe TRBD1 (6 bases). The CDR3 protein is CASSQDSSQGGNTIYF. The CDR3 DNA sequence: TGTGCCAGCAGCCAAGACTCGTCCCAGGGGGGAAACACCATATATTTT.